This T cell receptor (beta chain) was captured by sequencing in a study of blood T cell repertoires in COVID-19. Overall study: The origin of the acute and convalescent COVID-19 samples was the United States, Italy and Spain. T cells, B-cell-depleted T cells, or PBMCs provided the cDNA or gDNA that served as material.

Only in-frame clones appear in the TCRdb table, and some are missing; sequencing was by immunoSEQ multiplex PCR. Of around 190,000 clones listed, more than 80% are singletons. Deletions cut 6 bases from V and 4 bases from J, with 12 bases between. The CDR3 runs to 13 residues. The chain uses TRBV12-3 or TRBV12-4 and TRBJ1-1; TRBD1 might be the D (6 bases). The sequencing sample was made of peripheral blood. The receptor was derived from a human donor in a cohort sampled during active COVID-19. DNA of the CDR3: TGTGCCAGCAGCTCTAGGGGGGGCACTGAAGCTTTCTTT. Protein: CASSSRGGTEAFF.